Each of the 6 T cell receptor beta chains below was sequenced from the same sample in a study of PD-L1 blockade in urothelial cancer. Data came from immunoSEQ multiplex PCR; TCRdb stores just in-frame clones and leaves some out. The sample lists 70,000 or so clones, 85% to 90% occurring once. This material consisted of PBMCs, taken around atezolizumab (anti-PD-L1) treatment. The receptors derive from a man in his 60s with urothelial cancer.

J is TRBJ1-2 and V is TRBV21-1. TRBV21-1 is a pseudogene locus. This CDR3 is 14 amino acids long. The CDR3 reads CASSSEWPRGGYTF. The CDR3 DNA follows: TGTGCCAGCAGCAGTGAGTGGCCCCGGGGGGGCTACACCTTC.

The CDR3 spells CASSLSGRETQYF. In DNA, the CDR3 is TGTGCCAGCAGCTTATCAGGGCGTGAGACCCAGTACTTC. The chain is built from TRBV7-2 and TRBJ2-5; tentatively, D is TRBD1 (5 bases). Trimming shortened V by 2 bases and J by 5 bases, and 9 bases separated the two germline ends. This CDR3 spans 13 amino acids. Germline CDR1 reads SGHTA; CDR2 reads FQGNSA.

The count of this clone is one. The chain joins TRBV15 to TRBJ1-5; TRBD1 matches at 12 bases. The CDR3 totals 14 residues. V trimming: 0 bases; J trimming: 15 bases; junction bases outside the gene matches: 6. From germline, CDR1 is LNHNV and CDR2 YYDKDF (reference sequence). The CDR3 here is CATSRDGGTGGRHF. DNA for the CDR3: TGTGCCACCAGCAGAGATGGGGGGACAGGGGGCCGGCATTTT.

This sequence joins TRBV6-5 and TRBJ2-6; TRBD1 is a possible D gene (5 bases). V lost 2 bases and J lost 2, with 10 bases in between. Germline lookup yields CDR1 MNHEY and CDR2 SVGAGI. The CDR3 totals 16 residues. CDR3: CASSYRQSAGANVLTF. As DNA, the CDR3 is TGTGCCAGCAGTTACCGACAGAGCGCTGGGGCCAACGTCCTGACTTTC.

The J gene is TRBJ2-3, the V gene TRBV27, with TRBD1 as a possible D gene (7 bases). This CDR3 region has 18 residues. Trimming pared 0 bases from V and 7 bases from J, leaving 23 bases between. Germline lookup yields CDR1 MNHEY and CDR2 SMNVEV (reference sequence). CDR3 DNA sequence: TGTGCCAGCAGTTTATCGGGTCTTTCCAGGGGGGATTGGAATACGCAGTATTTT. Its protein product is CASSLSGLSRGDWNTQYF.

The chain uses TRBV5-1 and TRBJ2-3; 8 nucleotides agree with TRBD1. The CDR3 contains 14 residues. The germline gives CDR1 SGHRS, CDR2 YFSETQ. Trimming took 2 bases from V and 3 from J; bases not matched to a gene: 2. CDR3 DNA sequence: TGCGCCAGCAGCTTTAGGACAGGGACAGATACGCAGTATTTT. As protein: CASSFRTGTDTQYF.